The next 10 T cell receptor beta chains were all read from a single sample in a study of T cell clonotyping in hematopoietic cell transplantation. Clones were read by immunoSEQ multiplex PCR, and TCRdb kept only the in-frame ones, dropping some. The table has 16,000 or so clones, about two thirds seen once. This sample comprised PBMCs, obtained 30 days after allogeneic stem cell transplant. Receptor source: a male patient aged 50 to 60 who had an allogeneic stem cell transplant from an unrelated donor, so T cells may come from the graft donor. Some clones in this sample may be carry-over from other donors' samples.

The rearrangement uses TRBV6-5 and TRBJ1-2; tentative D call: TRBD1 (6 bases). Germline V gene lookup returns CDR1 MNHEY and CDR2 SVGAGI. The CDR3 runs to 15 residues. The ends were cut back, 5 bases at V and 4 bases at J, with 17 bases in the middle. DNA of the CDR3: TGTGCCAGCAGTAGAACCCTCCGGGACACCTATGGCTACACCTTC. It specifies CASSRTLRDTYGYTF.

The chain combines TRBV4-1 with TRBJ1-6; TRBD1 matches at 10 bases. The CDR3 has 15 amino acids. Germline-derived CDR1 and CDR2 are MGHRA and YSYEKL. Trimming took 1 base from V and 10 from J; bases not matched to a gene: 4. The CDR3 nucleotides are TGCGCCAGCAGCCAAGCGGGACAGGGGACGTCACCCCTCCACTTT. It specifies CASSQAGQGTSPLHF.

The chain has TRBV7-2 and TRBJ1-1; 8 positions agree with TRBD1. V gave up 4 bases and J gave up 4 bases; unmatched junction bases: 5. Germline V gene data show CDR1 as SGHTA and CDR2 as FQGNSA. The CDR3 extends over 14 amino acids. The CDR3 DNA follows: TGTGCCAGCAGCTCGTACAGGGGGACCACTGAAGCTTTCTTT. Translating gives CASSSYRGTTEAFF.

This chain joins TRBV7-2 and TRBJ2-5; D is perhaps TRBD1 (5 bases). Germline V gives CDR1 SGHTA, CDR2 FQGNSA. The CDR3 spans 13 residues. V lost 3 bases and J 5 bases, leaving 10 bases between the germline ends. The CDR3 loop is CASSLGRAETQYF. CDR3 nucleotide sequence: TGTGCCAGCAGCTTGGGCAGGGCCGAGACCCAGTACTTC.

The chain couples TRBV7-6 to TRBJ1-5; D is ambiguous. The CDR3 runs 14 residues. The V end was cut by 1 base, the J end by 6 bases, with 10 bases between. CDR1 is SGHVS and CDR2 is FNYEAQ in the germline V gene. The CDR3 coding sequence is TGTGCCAGCAGCTTAGTCCTCCAAGGTCAGCCCCAGCATTTT. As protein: CASSLVLQGQPQHF.

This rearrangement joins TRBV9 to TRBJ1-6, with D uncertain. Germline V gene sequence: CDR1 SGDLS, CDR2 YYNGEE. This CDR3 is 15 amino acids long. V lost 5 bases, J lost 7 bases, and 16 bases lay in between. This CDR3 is CASRNAESRNSPLHF. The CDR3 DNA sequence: TGTGCCAGCAGAAATGCGGAGAGTCGCAATTCACCCCTCCACTTT. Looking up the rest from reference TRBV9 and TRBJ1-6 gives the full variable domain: DSGVTQTPKHLITATGQRVTLRCSPRSGDLSVYWYQQSLDQGLQFLIQYYNGEERAKGNILERFSAQQFPDLHSELNLSSLELGDSALYFCASRNAESRNSPLHFGNGTRLTVT.

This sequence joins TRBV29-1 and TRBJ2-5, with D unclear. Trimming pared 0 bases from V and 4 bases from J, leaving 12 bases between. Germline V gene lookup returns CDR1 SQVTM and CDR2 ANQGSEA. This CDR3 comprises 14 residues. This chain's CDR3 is CSVEDLIPPETQYF. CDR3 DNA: TGCAGCGTTGAAGATCTCATACCTCCAGAGACCCAGTACTTC. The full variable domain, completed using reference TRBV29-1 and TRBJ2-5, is SAVISQKPSRDICQRGTSLTIQCQVDSQVTMMFWYRQQPGQSLTLIATANQGSEATYESGFVIDKFPISRPNLTFSTLTVSNMSPEDSSIYLCSVEDLIPPETQYFGPGTRLLVL.

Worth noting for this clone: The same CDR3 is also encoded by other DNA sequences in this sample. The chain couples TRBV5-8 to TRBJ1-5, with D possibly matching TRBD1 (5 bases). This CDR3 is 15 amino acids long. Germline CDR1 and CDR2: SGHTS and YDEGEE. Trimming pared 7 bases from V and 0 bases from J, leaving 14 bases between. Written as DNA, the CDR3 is TGTGCCAGCTCCATCCAGGGATATAGCAATCAGCCCCAGCATTTT. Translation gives CASSIQGYSNQPQHF. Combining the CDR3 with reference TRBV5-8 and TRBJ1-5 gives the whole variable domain EAGVTQSPTHLIKTRGQQATLRCSPISGHTSVYWYQQALGLGLQFLLWYDEGEERNRGNFPPRFSGRQFPNYSSELNVNALELEDSALYLCASSIQGYSNQPQHFGDGTRLSIL.

CDR3 in DNA: TGTGCCAGCAGCGTAGGCAGGTTTGGCTACACCTTC. Translated: CASSVGRFGYTF. This rearrangement joins TRBV9 to TRBJ1-2, with unresolved D. V was pared by 0 bases and J by 7 bases, with 7 bases between. The CDR3 covers 12 residues. The germline CDR1 and CDR2 sequences are SGDLS and YYNGEE.

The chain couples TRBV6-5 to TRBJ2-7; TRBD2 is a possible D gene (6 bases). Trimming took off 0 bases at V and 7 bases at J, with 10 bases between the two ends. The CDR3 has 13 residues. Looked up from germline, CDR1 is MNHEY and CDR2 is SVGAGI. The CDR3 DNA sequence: TGTGCCAGCAGTTACTCGGCTGGGACTGAGCAGTACTTC. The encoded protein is CASSYSAGTEQYF.